This T cell receptor (beta chain) originates from a study of blood T cell repertoires in COVID-19. Study background: Some COVID-19 samples were acute and others convalescent; all came from the United States, Italy and Spain.

Per the germline V gene, CDR1 is DFQATT and CDR2 is SNEGSKA (reference sequence). Deletions cut 3 bases from V and 3 bases from J, with 12 bases between. This CDR3 has 14 residues. Clones were read by immunoSEQ multiplex PCR, and TCRdb kept only the in-frame ones, dropping some. The repertoire holds about 68,000 clones, with 70% to 90% as singletons. The receptor was derived from a woman aged 50 to 60 with COVID-19, enrolled during active disease. Sequencing was carried out using peripheral blood. The chain recombines TRBV20-1 with TRBJ1-5; D may be TRBD1 (5 bases). CDR3 in amino acids: CSASRQGNNQPQHF. CDR3 sequence (DNA): TGCAGTGCTAGTCGTCAGGGTAACAATCAGCCCCAGCATTTT.